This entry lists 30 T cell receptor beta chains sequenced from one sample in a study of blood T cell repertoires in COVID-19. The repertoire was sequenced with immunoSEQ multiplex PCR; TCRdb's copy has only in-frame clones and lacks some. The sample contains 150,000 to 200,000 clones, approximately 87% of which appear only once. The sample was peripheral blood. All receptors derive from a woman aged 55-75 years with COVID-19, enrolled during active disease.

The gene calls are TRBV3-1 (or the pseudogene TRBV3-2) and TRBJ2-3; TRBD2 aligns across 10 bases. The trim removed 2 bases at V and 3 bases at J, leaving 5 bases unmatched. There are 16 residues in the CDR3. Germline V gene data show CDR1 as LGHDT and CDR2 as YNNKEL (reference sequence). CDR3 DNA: TGTGCCAGCAGCCAAAATCCGGGACTAGCGACAGATACGCAGTATTTT. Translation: CASSQNPGLATDTQYF.

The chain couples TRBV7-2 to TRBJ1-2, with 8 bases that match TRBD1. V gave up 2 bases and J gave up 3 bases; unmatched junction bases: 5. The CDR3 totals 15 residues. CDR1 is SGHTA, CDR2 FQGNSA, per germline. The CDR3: CASSLNRDRYYGYTF. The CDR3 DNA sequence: TGTGCCAGCAGCTTAAACCGGGACAGGTACTATGGCTACACCTTC. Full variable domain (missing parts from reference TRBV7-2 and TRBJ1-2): GAGVSQSPSNKVTEKGKDVELRCDPISGHTALYWYRQSLGQGLEFLIYFQGNSAPDKSGLPSDRFSAERTGGSVSTLTIQRTQQEDSAVYLCASSLNRDRYYGYTFGSGTRLTVV.

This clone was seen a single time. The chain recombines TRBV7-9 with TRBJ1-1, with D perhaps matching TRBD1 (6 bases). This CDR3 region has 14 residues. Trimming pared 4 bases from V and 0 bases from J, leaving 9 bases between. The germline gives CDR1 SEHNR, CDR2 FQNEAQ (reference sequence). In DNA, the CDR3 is TGTGCCAGCAGCTGGGACATAATGAACACTGAAGCTTTCTTT. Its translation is CASSWDIMNTEAFF.

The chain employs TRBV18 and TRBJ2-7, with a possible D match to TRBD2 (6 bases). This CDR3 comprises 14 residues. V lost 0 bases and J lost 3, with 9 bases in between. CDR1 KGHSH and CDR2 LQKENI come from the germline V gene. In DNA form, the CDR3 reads TGTGCCAGCTCACCACCGGGACTCAACTACGAGCAGTACTTC. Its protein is CASSPPGLNYEQYF. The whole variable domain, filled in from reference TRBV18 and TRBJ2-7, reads NAGVMQNPRHLVRRRGQEARLRCSPMKGHSHVYWYRQLPEEGLKFMVYLQKENIIDESGMPKERFSAEFPKEGPSILRIQQVVRGDSAAYFCASSPPGLNYEQYFGPGTRLTVT.

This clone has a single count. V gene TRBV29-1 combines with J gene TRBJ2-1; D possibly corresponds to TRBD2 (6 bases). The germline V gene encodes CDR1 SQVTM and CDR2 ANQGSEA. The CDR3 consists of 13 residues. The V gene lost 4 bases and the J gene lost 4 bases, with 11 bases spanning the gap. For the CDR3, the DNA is TGCAGCGTTGCGTCTAGCGAGTACAATGAGCAGTTCTTC. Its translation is CSVASSEYNEQFF.

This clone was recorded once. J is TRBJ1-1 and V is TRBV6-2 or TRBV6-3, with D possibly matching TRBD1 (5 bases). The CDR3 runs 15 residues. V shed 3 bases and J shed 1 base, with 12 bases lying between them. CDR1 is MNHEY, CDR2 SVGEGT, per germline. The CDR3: CASSYWGPPNTEAFF. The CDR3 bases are TGTGCCAGCAGTTATTGGGGCCCTCCGAACACTGAAGCTTTCTTT.

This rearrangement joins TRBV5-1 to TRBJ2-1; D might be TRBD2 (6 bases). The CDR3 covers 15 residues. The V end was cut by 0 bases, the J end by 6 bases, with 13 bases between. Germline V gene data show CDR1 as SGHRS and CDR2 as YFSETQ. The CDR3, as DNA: TGCGCCAGCAGCTTGGAACTAGCAATCTCCAATGAGCAGTTCTTC. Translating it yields CASSLELAISNEQFF.

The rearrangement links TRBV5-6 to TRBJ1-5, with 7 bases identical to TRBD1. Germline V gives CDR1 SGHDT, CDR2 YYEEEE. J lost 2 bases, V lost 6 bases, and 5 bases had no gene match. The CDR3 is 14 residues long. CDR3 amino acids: CASKRTGRNQPQHF. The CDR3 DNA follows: TGTGCCAGCAAGAGGACAGGTCGCAATCAGCCCCAGCATTTT.

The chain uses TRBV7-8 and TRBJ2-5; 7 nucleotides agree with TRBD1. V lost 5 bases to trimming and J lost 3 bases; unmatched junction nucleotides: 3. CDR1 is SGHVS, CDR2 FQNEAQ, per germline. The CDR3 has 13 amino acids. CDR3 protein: CASSRGTEETQYF. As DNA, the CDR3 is TGTGCCAGCAGCCGTGGGACAGAAGAGACCCAGTACTTC.

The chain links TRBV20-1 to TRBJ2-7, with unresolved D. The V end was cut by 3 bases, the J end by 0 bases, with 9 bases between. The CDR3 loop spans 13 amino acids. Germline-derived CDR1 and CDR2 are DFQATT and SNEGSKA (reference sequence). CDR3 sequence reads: CSASAYSSYEQYF. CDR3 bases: TGCAGTGCTAGTGCGTATAGCTCCTACGAGCAGTACTTC.

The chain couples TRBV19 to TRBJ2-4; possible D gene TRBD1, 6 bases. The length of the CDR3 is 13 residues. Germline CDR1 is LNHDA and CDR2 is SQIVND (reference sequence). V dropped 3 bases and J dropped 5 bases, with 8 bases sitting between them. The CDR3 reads CASSISGENIQYF. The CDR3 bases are TGTGCCAGTAGTATTTCAGGGGAAAACATTCAGTACTTC.

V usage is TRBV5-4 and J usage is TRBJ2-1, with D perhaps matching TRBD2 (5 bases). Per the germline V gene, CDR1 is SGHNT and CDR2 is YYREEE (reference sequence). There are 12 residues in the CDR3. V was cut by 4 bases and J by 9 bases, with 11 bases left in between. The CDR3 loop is CASSVTRFEQFF. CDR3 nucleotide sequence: TGTGCCAGCAGCGTTACTAGATTTGAGCAGTTCTTC. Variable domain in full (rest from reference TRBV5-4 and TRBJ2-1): ETGVTQSPTHLIKTRGQQVTLRCSSQSGHNTVSWYQQALGQGPQFIFQYYREEENGRGNFPPRFSGLQFPNYSSELNVNALELDDSALYLCASSVTRFEQFFGPGTRLTVL.

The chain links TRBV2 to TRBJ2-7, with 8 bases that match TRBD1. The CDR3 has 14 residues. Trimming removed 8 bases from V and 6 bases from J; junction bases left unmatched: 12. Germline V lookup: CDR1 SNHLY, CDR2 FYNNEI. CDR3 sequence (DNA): TGTGCCAGCTATGATCCCGGGACAGGTTTCGAGCAGTACTTC. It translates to CASYDPGTGFEQYF.

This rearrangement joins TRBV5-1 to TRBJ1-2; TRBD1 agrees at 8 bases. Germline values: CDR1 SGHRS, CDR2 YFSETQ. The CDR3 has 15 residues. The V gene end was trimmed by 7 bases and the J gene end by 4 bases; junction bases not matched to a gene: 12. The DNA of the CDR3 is TGCGCCAGCGGGGGCGTGGACAGGGCGGCCTATGGCTACACCTTC. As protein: CASGGVDRAAYGYTF.

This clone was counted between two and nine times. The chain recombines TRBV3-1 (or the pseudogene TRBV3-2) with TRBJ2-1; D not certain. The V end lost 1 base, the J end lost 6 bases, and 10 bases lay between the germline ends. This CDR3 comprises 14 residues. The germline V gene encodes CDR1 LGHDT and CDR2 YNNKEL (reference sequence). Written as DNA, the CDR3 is TGTGCCAGCAGCCAAGCCCGCGGCCTCAATGAGCAGTTCTTC. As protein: CASSQARGLNEQFF.

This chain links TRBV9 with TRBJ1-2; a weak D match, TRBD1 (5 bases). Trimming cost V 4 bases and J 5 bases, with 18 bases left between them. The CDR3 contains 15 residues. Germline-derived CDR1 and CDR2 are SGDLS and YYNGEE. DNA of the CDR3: TGTGCCAGCAGCCTTCGACAGTTCTCCGAGTATGGCTACACCTTC. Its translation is CASSLRQFSEYGYTF.

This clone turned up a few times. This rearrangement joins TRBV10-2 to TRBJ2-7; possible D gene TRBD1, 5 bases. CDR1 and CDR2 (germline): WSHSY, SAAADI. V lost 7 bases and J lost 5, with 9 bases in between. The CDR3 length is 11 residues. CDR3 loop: CASTPRDEQYF. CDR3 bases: TGCGCCAGCACGCCCAGGGACGAGCAGTACTTC.

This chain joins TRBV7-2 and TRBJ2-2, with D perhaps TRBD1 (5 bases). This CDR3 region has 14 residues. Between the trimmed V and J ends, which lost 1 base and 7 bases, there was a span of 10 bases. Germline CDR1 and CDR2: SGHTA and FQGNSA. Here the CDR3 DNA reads TGTGCCAGCAGCTTAGTCACAGGAGACGGGGAGCTGTTTTTT. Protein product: CASSLVTGDGELFF.

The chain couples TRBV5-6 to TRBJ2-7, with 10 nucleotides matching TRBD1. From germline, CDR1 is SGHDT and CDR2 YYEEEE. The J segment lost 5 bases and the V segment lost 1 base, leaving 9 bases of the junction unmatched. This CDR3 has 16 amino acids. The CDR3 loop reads CASSLLKGTGANEQYF. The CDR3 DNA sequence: TGTGCCAGCAGCTTGCTTAAAGGGACAGGGGCCAACGAGCAGTACTTC.

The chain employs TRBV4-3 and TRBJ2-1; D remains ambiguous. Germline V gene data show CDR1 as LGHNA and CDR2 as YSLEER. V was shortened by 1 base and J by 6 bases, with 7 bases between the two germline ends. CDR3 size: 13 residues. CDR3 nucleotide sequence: TGCGCCAGCAGCCAAGGACGGGTCAATGAGCAGTTCTTC. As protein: CASSQGRVNEQFF.

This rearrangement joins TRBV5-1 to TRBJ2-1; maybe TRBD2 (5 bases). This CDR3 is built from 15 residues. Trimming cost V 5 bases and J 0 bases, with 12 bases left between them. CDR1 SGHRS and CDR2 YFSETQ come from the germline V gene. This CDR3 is CASSLEGSSYNEQFF. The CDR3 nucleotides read TGCGCCAGCAGTCTCGAGGGTAGCTCCTACAATGAGCAGTTCTTC.

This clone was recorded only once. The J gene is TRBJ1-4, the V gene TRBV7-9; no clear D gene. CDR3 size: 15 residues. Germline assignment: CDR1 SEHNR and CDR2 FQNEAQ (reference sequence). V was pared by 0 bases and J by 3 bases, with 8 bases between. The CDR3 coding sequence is TGTGCCAGCAGCTTAGCTGGCAGATCTAATGAAAAACTGTTTTTT. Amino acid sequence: CASSLAGRSNEKLFF.

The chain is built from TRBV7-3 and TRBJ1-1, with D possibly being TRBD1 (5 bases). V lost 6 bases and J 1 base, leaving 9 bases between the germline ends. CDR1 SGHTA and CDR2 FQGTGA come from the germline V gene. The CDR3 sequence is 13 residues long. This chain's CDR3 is CASSIRENTEAFF. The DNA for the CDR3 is TGTGCCAGCAGTATCAGGGAGAACACTGAAGCTTTCTTT. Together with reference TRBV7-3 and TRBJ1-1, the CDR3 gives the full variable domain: GAGVSQTPSNKVTEKGKYVELRCDPISGHTALYWYRQSLGQGPEFLIYFQGTGAADDSGLPNDRFFAVRPEGSVSTLKIQRTERGDSAVYLCASSIRENTEAFFGQGTRLTVV.

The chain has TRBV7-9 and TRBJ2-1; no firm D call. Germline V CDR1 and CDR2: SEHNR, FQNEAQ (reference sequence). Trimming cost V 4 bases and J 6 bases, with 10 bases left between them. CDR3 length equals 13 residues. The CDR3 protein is CASSSLVVNEQFF. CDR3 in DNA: TGTGCCAGCAGCTCCCTTGTAGTCAATGAGCAGTTCTTC.

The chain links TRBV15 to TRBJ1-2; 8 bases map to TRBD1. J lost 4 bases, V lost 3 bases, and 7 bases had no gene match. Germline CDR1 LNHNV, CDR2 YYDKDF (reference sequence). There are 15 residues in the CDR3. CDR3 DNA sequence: TGTGCCACCAGCAGCCACCGGACAGGGCCCTATGGCTACACCTTC. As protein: CATSSHRTGPYGYTF.

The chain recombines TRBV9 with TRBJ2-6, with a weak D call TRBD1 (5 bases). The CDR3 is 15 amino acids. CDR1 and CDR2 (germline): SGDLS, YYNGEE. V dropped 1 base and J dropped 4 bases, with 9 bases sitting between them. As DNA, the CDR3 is TGTGCCAGCAGCGTAATAGGGGCCGGGGCCAACGTCCTGACTTTC. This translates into CASSVIGAGANVLTF.

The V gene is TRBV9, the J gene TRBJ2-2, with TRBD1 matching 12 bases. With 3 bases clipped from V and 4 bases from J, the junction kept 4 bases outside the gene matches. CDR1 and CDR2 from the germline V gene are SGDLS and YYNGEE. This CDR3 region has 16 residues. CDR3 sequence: CASSARDRGRTGELFF. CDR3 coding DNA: TGTGCCAGCAGCGCACGGGACAGGGGGCGCACCGGGGAGCTGTTTTTT.

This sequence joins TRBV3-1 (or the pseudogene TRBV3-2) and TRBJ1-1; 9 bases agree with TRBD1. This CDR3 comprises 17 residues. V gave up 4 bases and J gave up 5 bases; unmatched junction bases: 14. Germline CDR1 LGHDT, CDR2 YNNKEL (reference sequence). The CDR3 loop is CASSLYPNGQGRTEAFF. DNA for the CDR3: TGTGCCAGCAGCCTCTACCCCAACGGACAGGGGAGGACTGAAGCTTTCTTT.

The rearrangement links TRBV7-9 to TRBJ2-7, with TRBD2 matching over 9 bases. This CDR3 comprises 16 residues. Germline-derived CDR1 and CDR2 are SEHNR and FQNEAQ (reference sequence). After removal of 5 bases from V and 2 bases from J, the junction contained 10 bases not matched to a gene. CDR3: CASSNLAGEGTYEQYF. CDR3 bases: TGTGCCAGCAGCAACTTAGCGGGGGAGGGAACCTACGAGCAGTACTTC.

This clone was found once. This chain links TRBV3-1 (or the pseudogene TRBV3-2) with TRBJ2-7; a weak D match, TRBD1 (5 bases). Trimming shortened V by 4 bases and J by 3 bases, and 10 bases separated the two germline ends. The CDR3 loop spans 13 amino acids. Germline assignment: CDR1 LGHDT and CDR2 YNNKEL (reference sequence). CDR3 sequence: CASSRQGNYEQYF. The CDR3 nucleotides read TGTGCCAGCAGCCGTCAGGGTAACTACGAGCAGTACTTC.